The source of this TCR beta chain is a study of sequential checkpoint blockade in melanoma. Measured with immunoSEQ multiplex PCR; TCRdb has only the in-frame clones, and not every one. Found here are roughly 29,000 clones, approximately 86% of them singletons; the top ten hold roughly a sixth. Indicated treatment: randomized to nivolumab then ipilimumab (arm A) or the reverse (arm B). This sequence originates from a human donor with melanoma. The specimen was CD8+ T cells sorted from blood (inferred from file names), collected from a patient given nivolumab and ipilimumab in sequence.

As DNA, the CDR3 is TGTGCCAGCAACCCCGGGACTCTGAGGGAGACCCAGTACTTC. Its protein product is CASNPGTLRETQYF. The chain combines TRBV2 with TRBJ2-5; a possible D gene is TRBD2 (6 bases). The CDR3 spans 14 residues. Germline loops: CDR1 SNHLY, CDR2 FYNNEI. Deletions cut 7 bases from V and 5 bases from J, with 17 bases between.